Listed here are 7 T cell receptor beta chains from one sample, sequenced in a study of cytomegalovirus exposure and HLA in healthy donors. Primers: 60 Vbeta forward and 13 Jbeta reverse. Libraries were prepared by immunoSEQ multiplex PCR; TCRdb keeps only in-frame clonotypes and omits some of them. The table includes 140,000 or so clones, over 60% detected once. Sequenced material: PBMCs. These TCRs come from a woman in her 30s in good health and CMV-seronegative.

The chain uses TRBV30 and TRBJ2-1, with D possibly TRBD2 on 7 matching bases. Per germline, CDR1 GTSNPN and CDR2 SVGIG (reference sequence). This CDR3 comprises 13 residues. V was pared by 2 bases and J by 5 bases, with 10 bases between. The DNA of the CDR3 is TGTGCCTGGAGTAAAGGGGGGGACAATGAGCAGTTCTTC. Translating it yields CAWSKGGDNEQFF.

The chain joins TRBV2 to TRBJ1-2; 7 bases agree with TRBD1. Germline CDR1 reads SNHLY; CDR2 reads FYNNEI. Trimming took 7 bases from V and 4 from J; bases not matched to a gene: 24. The CDR3 length is 19 residues. The CDR3 spells CASTPSRRTGDYRVYGYTF. The CDR3 DNA reads as TGTGCCAGCACCCCTAGTCGGAGAACAGGGGATTACCGTGTCTATGGCTACACCTTC.

This chain uses TRBV19 with TRBJ2-7, with 8 bases that match TRBD2. V was clipped by 2 bases and J by 7 bases; unmatched bases: 7. CDR3 length: 14 amino acids. Germline CDR1 reads LNHDA; CDR2 reads SQIVND (reference sequence). DNA for the CDR3: TGTGCCAGTAGTATAAGCGGGGGTGCGCGGGAGCAGTACTTC. This gives the protein CASSISGGAREQYF. Using reference TRBV19 and TRBJ2-7 for the parts outside the CDR3, the full variable domain is DGGITQSPKYLFRKEGQNVTLSCEQNLNHDAMYWYRQDPGQGLRLIYYSQIVNDFQKGDIAEGYSVSREKKESFPLTVTSAQKNPTAFYLCASSISGGAREQYFGPGTRLTVT.

This chain joins TRBV7-8 and TRBJ1-3, with TRBD1 matching 10 bases. There are 15 residues in the CDR3. Germline CDR1 and CDR2: SGHVS and FQNEAQ. After removal of 5 bases from V and 4 bases from J, the junction contained 5 bases not matched to a gene. The CDR3, as DNA: TGTGCCAGCAGCCGGGACAGGGGTGAAGGAAACACCATATATTTT. Residues: CASSRDRGEGNTIYF.

This chain connects TRBV19 to TRBJ2-5; D might be TRBD1 (5 bases). The CDR3 sequence is 15 residues long. Trimming took off 5 bases at V and 2 bases at J, with 15 bases between the two ends. CDR1 and CDR2 from the germline V gene are LNHDA and SQIVND (reference sequence). The chain's CDR3 is CASSPVPDRQETQYF. DNA of the CDR3: TGTGCCAGTAGTCCCGTTCCTGACAGACAAGAGACCCAGTACTTC.

The V gene is TRBV18, the J gene TRBJ2-3, with D uncertain. Germline lookup yields CDR1 KGHSH and CDR2 LQKENI. There are 14 residues in the CDR3. The V and J ends lost 0 bases and 4 bases respectively, with 8 bases between them. In DNA, the CDR3 is TGTGCCAGCTCACCACCTTCTAGGCCAGATACGCAGTATTTT. Its translation: CASSPPSRPDTQYF.

The J gene is TRBJ1-1, the V gene TRBV14, with 9 bases fitting TRBD1. This CDR3 comprises 16 residues. Per the germline V gene, CDR1 is SGHDN and CDR2 is FVKESK. After removal of 4 bases from V and 6 bases from J, the junction contained 12 bases not matched to a gene. CDR3 coding DNA: TGTGCCAGCAGCCCGATACTTACAGGGGGCTGGGCTGAAGCTTTCTTT. Translating gives CASSPILTGGWAEAFF.